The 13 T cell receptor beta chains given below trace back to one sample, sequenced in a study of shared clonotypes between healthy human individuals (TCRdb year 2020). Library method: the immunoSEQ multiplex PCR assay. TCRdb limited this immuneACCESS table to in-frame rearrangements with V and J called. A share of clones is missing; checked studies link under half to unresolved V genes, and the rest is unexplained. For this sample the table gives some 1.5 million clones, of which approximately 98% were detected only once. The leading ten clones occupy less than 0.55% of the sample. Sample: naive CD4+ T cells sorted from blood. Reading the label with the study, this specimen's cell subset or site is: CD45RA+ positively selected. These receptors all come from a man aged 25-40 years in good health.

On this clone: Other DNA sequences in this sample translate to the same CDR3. The CDR3 coding sequence is TGCGCCAGCAGCTTGGGGGGACAGAACACTGAAGCTTTCTTT. It yields the protein CASSLGGQNTEAFF. The chain joins TRBV5-1 to TRBJ1-1, with a tentative D call TRBD1 (6 bases). The CDR3 length is 14 residues. Trimming left V 0 bases short and J 1 base short, with 7 bases between. Germline loops: CDR1 SGHRS, CDR2 YFSETQ.

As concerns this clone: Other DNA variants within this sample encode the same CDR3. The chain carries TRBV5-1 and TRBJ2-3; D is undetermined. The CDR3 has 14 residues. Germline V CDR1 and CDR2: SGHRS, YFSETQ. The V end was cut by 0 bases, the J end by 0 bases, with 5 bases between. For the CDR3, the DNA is TGCGCCAGCAGCTTGGGCGGTAGCACAGATACGCAGTATTTT. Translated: CASSLGGSTDTQYF. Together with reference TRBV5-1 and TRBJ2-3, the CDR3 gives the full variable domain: KAGVTQTPRYLIKTRGQQVTLSCSPISGHRSVSWYQQTPGQGLQFLFEYFSETQRNKGNFPGRFSGRQFSNSRSEMNVSTLELGDSALYLCASSLGGSTDTQYFGPGTRLTVL.

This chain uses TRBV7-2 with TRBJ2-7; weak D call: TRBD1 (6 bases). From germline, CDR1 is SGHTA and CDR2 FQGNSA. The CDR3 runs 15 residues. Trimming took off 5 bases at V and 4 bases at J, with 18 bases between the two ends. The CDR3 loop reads CASSILLRTDYEQYF. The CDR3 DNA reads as TGTGCCAGCAGCATCTTACTCCGGACAGATTACGAGCAGTACTTC.

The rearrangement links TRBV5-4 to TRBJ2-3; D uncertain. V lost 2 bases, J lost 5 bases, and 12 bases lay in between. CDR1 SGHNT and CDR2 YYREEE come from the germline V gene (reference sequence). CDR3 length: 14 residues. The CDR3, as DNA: TGTGCCAGCAGCTTTGGCCCGAAAATAGATACGCAGTATTTT. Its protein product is CASSFGPKIDTQYF. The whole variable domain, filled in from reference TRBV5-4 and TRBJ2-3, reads ETGVTQSPTHLIKTRGQQVTLRCSSQSGHNTVSWYQQALGQGPQFIFQYYREEENGRGNFPPRFSGLQFPNYSSELNVNALELDDSALYLCASSFGPKIDTQYFGPGTRLTVL.

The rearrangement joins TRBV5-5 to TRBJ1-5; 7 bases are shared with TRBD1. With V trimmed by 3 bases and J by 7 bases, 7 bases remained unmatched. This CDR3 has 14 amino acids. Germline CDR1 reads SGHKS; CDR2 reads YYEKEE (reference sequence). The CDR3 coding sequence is TGTGCCAGCAGCTCGGGACAGTCTATACAGCCCCAGCATTTT. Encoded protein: CASSSGQSIQPQHF.

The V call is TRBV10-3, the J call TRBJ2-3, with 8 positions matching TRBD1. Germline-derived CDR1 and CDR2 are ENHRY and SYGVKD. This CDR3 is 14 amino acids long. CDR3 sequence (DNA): TGTGCTGTAGGCGGACAGGGTAACACAGATACGCAGTATTTT. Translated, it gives CAVGGQGNTDTQYF.

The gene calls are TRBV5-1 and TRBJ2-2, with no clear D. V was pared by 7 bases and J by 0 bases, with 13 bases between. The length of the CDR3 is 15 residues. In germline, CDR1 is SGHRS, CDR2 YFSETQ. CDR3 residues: CASGEQTTNTGELFF. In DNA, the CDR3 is TGCGCCAGCGGCGAACAGACAACGAACACCGGGGAGCTGTTTTTT.

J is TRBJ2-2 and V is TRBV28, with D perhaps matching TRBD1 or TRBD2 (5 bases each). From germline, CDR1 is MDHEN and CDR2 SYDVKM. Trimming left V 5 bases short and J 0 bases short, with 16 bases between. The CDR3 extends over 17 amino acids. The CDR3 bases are TGTGCCAGCAGTCCCCCCGGGACCCCCGCGAACACCGGGGAGCTGTTTTTT. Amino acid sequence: CASSPPGTPANTGELFF.

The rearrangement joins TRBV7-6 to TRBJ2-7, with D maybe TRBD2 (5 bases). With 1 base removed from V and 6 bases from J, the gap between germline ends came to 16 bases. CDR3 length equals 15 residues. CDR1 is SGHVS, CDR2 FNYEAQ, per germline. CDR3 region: CASSLVSGSFGEQYF. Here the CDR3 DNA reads TGTGCCAGCAGCTTAGTGAGCGGAAGCTTCGGCGAGCAGTACTTC.

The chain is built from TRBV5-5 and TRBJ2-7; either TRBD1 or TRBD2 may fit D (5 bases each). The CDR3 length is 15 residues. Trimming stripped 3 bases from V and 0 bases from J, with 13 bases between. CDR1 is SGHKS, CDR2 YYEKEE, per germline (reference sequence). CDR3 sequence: CASSSGPGHSYEQYF. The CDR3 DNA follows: TGTGCCAGCAGCTCGGGACCGGGCCACTCCTACGAGCAGTACTTC.

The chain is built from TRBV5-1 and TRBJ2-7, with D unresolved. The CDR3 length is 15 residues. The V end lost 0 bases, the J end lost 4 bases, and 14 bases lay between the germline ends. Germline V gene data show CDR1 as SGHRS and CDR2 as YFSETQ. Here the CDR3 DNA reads TGCGCCAGCAGCTTGGTGAAGGGTTTGGGATACGAGCAGTACTTC. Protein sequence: CASSLVKGLGYEQYF.

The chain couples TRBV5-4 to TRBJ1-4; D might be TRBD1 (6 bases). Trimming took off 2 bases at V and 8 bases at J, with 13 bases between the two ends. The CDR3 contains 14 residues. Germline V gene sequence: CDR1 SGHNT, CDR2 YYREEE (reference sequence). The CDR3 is CASSLKGEGEKLFF. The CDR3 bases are TGTGCCAGCAGCTTAAAGGGGGAGGGAGAAAAACTGTTTTTT. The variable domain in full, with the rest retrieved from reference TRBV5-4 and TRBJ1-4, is ETGVTQSPTHLIKTRGQQVTLRCSSQSGHNTVSWYQQALGQGPQFIFQYYREEENGRGNFPPRFSGLQFPNYSSELNVNALELDDSALYLCASSLKGEGEKLFFGSGTQLSVL.

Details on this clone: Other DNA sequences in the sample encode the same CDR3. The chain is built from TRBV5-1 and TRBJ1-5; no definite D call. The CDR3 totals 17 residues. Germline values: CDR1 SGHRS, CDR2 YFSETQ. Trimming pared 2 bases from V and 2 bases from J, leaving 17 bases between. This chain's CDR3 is CASSLGTGVSGNQPQHF. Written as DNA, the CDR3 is TGCGCCAGCAGCTTAGGTACGGGAGTATCCGGCAATCAGCCCCAGCATTTT. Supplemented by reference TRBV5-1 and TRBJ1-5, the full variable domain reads KAGVTQTPRYLIKTRGQQVTLSCSPISGHRSVSWYQQTPGQGLQFLFEYFSETQRNKGNFPGRFSGRQFSNSRSEMNVSTLELGDSALYLCASSLGTGVSGNQPQHFGDGTRLSIL.